The 21 T cell receptor beta chains below were found in one sample sequenced in a study of cytomegalovirus exposure and HLA in healthy donors. Primers: 60 Vbeta forward and 13 Jbeta reverse. Some clones are missing from TCRdb's copy, which holds only in-frame ones; the method was immunoSEQ multiplex PCR. The repertoire has about 43,000 clones, 81% of them found once; the top ten carry 2.5% to 3.5%. The sample consisted of PBMCs. The receptors derive from a man between 45 and 60 years old in good health and CMV-seronegative.

V is TRBV6-6 and J is TRBJ2-1, with TRBD2 matching 7 bases. The CDR3 totals 13 residues. Trimming cost V 11 bases and J 1 base; bases outside gene matches: 5. Germline V gene sequence: CDR1 MNHNY, CDR2 SVGAGI (reference sequence). The CDR3 here is CACREDSYNEQFF. CDR3 DNA sequence: TGTGCCTGCCGGGAGGATTCCTACAATGAGCAGTTCTTC.

This sequence joins TRBV2 and TRBJ2-1; the D gene is possibly TRBD1 (6 bases). V was trimmed by 6 bases and J by 4 bases, leaving 10 bases between them. The CDR3 extends over 13 amino acids. Germline loops: CDR1 SNHLY, CDR2 FYNNEI. The CDR3 loop reads CASSARGYNEQFF. For the CDR3, the DNA is TGTGCCAGCAGCGCGAGGGGGTACAATGAGCAGTTCTTC. The full variable domain, with the rest looked up from reference TRBV2 and TRBJ2-1, is EPEVTQTPSHQVTQMGQEVILRCVPISNHLYFYWYRQILGQKVEFLVSFYNNEISEKSEIFDDQFSVERPDGSNFTLKIRSTKLEDSAMYFCASSARGYNEQFFGPGTRLTVL.

This clone was detected only a few times. The chain recombines TRBV2 with TRBJ2-3; D perhaps matches TRBD2 (6 bases). CDR1 SNHLY and CDR2 FYNNEI come from the germline V gene. This CDR3 is built from 16 residues. Between the trimmed V and J ends, which lost 3 bases and 1 base, there was a span of 14 bases. CDR3 region: CASSDRIAVGTDTQYF. Here the CDR3 DNA reads TGTGCCAGCAGTGATAGAATAGCGGTAGGCACAGATACGCAGTATTTT.

The genes are TRBV5-1 and TRBJ2-1; tentatively, D is TRBD2 (5 bases). V lost 4 bases and J lost 6, with 11 bases in between. CDR3 length equals 13 residues. Germline V gene lookup returns CDR1 SGHRS and CDR2 YFSETQ. The CDR3 bases are TGCGCCAGCAGCCTGGGGAGCTTCAATGAGCAGTTCTTC. Residues: CASSLGSFNEQFF.

As concerns this clone: The junction departs from germline at one end; a sequencing error may be responsible. This chain links TRBV7-9 with TRBJ1-1, with 7 positions matching TRBD1. Germline V lookup: CDR1 SEHNR, CDR2 FQNEAQ (reference sequence). The CDR3 runs 12 residues. CDR3 residues: CSSSEGTDEAFF. DNA for the CDR3: TGTTCCAGCAGCGAAGGGACAGATGAAGCTTTCTTT.

The chain uses TRBV20-1 and TRBJ2-3, with D hard to call. Trimming cost V 6 bases and J 5 bases, with 9 bases left between them. Germline V CDR1 and CDR2: DFQATT, SNEGSKA (reference sequence). CDR3 length equals 11 residues. The CDR3 spells CSARPGDTQYF. The CDR3, as DNA: TGCAGTGCCCGGCCGGGAGATACGCAGTATTTT.

The CDR3 region has the DNA TGTGCCAGCAGCTTCTGGAGGGGTTACAACACTGAAGCTTTCTTT. The encoded protein is CASSFWRGYNTEAFF. The chain uses TRBV7-9 and TRBJ1-1; tentative D call: TRBD1 (5 bases). The V and J ends lost 3 bases and 2 bases respectively, with 13 bases between them. There are 15 residues in the CDR3. CDR1 and CDR2 from the germline V gene are SEHNR and FQNEAQ (reference sequence).

The chain is built from TRBV27 and TRBJ2-1; TRBD1 matches 10 bases. This CDR3 has 15 amino acids. The V and J ends lost 4 bases and 7 bases, in that order; junction bases with no gene match: 7. The germline CDR1 and CDR2 sequences are MNHEY and SMNVEV (reference sequence). The CDR3 loop is CASSSRQGATNEQFF. The DNA of the CDR3 is TGTGCCAGCAGTTCCCGACAGGGGGCGACGAATGAGCAGTTCTTC.

V usage is TRBV9 and J usage is TRBJ2-7; D uncertain. The CDR3 spans 15 residues. Trimming left V 0 bases short and J 0 bases short, with 10 bases between. CDR1 and CDR2 from the germline V gene are SGDLS and YYNGEE. The CDR3 DNA reads TGTGCCAGCAGCGTAGGTGGGCTAAGCTCCTACGAGCAGTACTTC. Its translation: CASSVGGLSSYEQYF.

This chain connects TRBV27 to TRBJ1-2, with a possible D match to TRBD1 (5 bases). Germline V gene lookup returns CDR1 MNHEY and CDR2 SMNVEV (reference sequence). Trimming shortened V by 3 bases and J by 4 bases, and 18 bases separated the two germline ends. CDR3 length equals 16 residues. CDR3 sequence: CASSFQTPSGGYGYTF. In nucleotides, the CDR3 is TGTGCCAGCAGTTTTCAGACTCCCTCGGGGGGCTATGGCTACACCTTC.

The chain combines TRBV14 with TRBJ2-7, with 7 nucleotides matching TRBD1. The V gene's germline CDR1 is SGHDN and CDR2 FVKESK. The CDR3 contains 16 residues. V lost 8 bases to trimming and J lost 2 bases; unmatched junction nucleotides: 15. The CDR3 bases are TGTGCCAGCGAGGGTGGGCGGACAGGTAGCGCCTACGAGCAGTACTTC. It encodes CASEGGRTGSAYEQYF.

This clone was seen more than once but under ten times. The V gene is TRBV5-4, the J gene TRBJ2-1; 8 bases agree with TRBD2. The CDR3 has 16 amino acids. CDR1 is SGHNT, CDR2 YYREEE, per germline (reference sequence). With 1 base clipped from V and 11 bases from J, the junction kept 14 bases outside the gene matches. In DNA form, the CDR3 reads TGTGCCAGCAGCTTGTTTAGGGGAGCCGGTAGCGGGAAGCAGTTCTTC. Translating gives CASSLFRGAGSGKQFF.

About this clone: The junction departs from the called germline gene at one end, perhaps through a read error. V usage is TRBV7-9 and J usage is TRBJ2-1; TRBD1 might be the D (5 bases). CDR1 is SEHNR and CDR2 is FQNEAQ in the germline V gene (reference sequence). The CDR3 consists of 17 residues. This chain's CDR3 is CSSSLVMDTLTYNEQFF. CDR3 nucleotide sequence: TGTTCCAGCAGCTTAGTGATGGACACTTTGACCTACAATGAGCAGTTCTTC.

This sequence joins TRBV11-2 and TRBJ1-2; TRBD1 matches 7 bases. J lost 5 bases, V lost 3 bases, and 3 bases had no gene match. The CDR3 totals 13 residues. Germline V gene lookup returns CDR1 SGHAT and CDR2 FQNNGV. This CDR3 reads CASSFGQEYGYTF. CDR3 coding DNA: TGTGCCAGCAGCTTCGGACAGGAGTATGGCTACACCTTC.

The chain joins TRBV7-3 to TRBJ2-3, with 11 bases matching TRBD2. Germline loops: CDR1 SGHTA, CDR2 FQGTGA. V gave up 4 bases and J gave up 3 bases; unmatched junction bases: 6. The CDR3 sequence is 16 residues long. The CDR3 nucleotides are TGTGCCAGCAGCTCCGCTAGCGGGGGGATTACAGATACGCAGTATTTT. Translated, it gives CASSSASGGITDTQYF.

The CDR3 is CASSRAGYEQYF. The CDR3 DNA reads TGTGCCAGCAGCCGCGCCGGCTACGAGCAGTACTTC. The chain employs TRBV7-9 and TRBJ2-7; the D is unclear. Germline V gene lookup returns CDR1 SEHNR and CDR2 FQNEAQ (reference sequence). Trimming removed 5 bases at V and 3 bases at J, with 8 bases between. The CDR3 extends over 12 amino acids.

The rearrangement links TRBV28 to TRBJ2-3; 13 nucleotides line up with TRBD2. The CDR3 is 16 amino acids. Germline V lookup: CDR1 MDHEN, CDR2 SYDVKM. V shed 5 bases and J 6 bases; nucleotides not matched to a gene: 8. DNA of the CDR3: TGTGCCAGCAGTCGGACTAGCGGGAGTCTACAGGATACGCAGTATTTT. This translates into CASSRTSGSLQDTQYF.

The rearrangement joins TRBV7-9 to TRBJ2-7; maybe TRBD2 (6 bases). The CDR3 consists of 16 residues. V lost 5 bases and J 9 bases, leaving 26 bases between the germline ends. The germline gives CDR1 SEHNR, CDR2 FQNEAQ (reference sequence). The CDR3 is CASSPSTLALLKGQYF. The CDR3 DNA reads as TGTGCCAGCAGCCCCTCCACCCTAGCGCTCCTGAAGGGGCAGTACTTC.

CDR3 in amino acids: CASSLAVAGAYEQYF. As DNA, the CDR3 is TGTGCCAGCAGCTTAGCGGTGGCGGGAGCCTACGAGCAGTACTTC. The rearrangement joins TRBV7-2 to TRBJ2-7, with TRBD2 matching over 7 bases. From germline, CDR1 is SGHTA and CDR2 FQGNSA. CDR3 length: 15 amino acids. The junction had 4 bases not matched to a gene; V was cut back by 0 bases and J by 2 bases.

The rearrangement uses TRBV19 and TRBJ2-7, with D tentatively TRBD2 (6 bases). V shed 3 bases and J shed 2 bases, with 11 bases lying between them. Germline V gives CDR1 LNHDA, CDR2 SQIVND (reference sequence). The CDR3 sequence is 14 residues long. The CDR3 DNA is TGTGCCAGTAGTATGGAGGGGACCGCCTACGAGCAGTACTTC. It translates to CASSMEGTAYEQYF.

This clone was counted once. J is TRBJ2-7 and V is TRBV7-2; tentative D call: TRBD2 (6 bases). The V gene lost 5 bases and the J gene lost 7 bases, with 18 bases spanning the gap. The CDR3 runs to 14 residues. Germline values: CDR1 SGHTA, CDR2 FQGNSA. The CDR3 DNA is TGTGCCAGCAGCACCCATGGGACTTTAAGTGAGCAGTACTTC. Translated, it gives CASSTHGTLSEQYF.